The T cell receptor (beta chain) under discussion was sequenced for a study of cytomegalovirus exposure and HLA in healthy donors (dated by TCRdb to 2016 to 2017). Notes on the research overall: In an earlier analysis of 587 of the donors, about 260 Gb of sequence data and approximately 120 million unique TCR beta sequences from about 180 million T cells were reported. An early release covering roughly 580 HLA-typed donors comprised about 310 gigabases of sequencing data and tens of millions of unique TCR sequences. Among the roughly 380 genotyped donors, approximately 76% belonged to the genetic ancestry cluster associated with self-reported Caucasian donors. The study aimed to test whether signatures of past pathogen exposure could be identified by cataloging public T cell receptors. Using immunosequencing, the study profiled T cell repertoires from some 670 subjects and related those repertoires to cytomegalovirus serostatus. Besides the first cohort of around 700 subjects, a separate validation cohort made up of roughly 120 different subjects was used. To predict cytomegalovirus infection status, the study combined high-throughput TCR immunosequencing, statistical association of individual TCRs with disease status, and machine learning. A later analysis re-examined previously published TCR beta repertoires from just over 650 donors and added high-resolution HLA genotyping to investigate patterns of TCR occurrence. In the later analysis, no new phenotypic data were used to find candidate immune exposures; instead, reliance was placed on TCR beta sequences and their occurrence across donors. To decide whether each TCR beta V gene segment behaved as functional or pseudogenic, an earlier analysis of some 580 of the donors relied on high-throughput TCR beta sequencing. Donor age, sex, ethnicity and CMV serostatus were compiled together with the repertoire data. Genome-wide SNP genotypes for about 55% of the roughly 670 donors were used in a later genetic analysis, which treated that subset as a discovery cohort. All discovery cohort repertoires had been generated on a single sequencing platform. Both class I and class II loci were covered by HLA typing, at four-digit resolution. The number of donors typed differed by locus, with 629-630 for A, B, C, DRB1 and DQB1, around 560 for DQA1, 600 to 610 for DPA1, and approximately 470 for DPB1. About five DR-DQ haplotypes were handled as single units for association and clustering, since linkage in the cohort was strong. Among roughly 400 genotyped donors of the cohort, an average of around 240,000 unique TCR beta nucleotide sequences were sequenced per donor, roughly 18% of them non-productive. Results the study describes overall, beyond this receptor: A few of the identified cytomegalovirus-associated TCR beta chains were confirmed in vitro to be specific for cytomegalovirus antigens. In a later genetic analysis, fewer N-insertions in productive TCRs were reported among donors in an Asian-associated ancestry cluster than the roughly 700-donor mean. At a false discovery rate of 0.05, a later analysis linked approximately 18,000 TCR beta sequences to specific HLA alleles. Linkage disequilibrium might explain the correlated functional status among segregating V segments, but an unknown experimental factor could not be excluded. A group of highly shared sequence variants was considered likely to be a technical artifact of the sequencing pipeline. Presence/absence analyses assumed roughly uniform sequencing depth across donors, an assumption that may not hold. According to a later analysis, parvovirus B19, influenza, CMV and Epstein-Barr virus appeared linked to several top co-occurrence clusters. According to the authors, the approach could potentially be generalized to other disease states and immunological phenotypes. The classifier was reported to diagnose cytomegalovirus status with high specificity and sensitivity in both the original and validation cohorts. Because HLA typing was unavailable for some donors at each locus, only the typed subset was used in association tests. According to a later analysis, most CMV-associated TCR beta chains appeared to be HLA-restricted, and the HLA associations seemed to be driven largely by CMV exposure. Most TCR sequences were observed very rarely across donors, whereas some public TCRs were present in many individuals. In a later analysis, TCR association rates were found to vary across HLA loci, with the most associated TCRs seen for DRB1 alleles and the fewest for HLA-C alleles. In an earlier analysis of a few hundred of the donors, most TCR beta V segments were observed in productive rearrangements about 90% or about 30% of the time, broadly matching IMGT annotations. In a later genetic analysis, a missense DCLRE1C variant was associated with V-gene and J-gene trimming of TCR beta chains, and the association was replicated in an independent cohort. Compared with equally common non-associated chains, HLA-associated TCR beta chains in a later analysis were more clonally expanded and had lower generation probabilities. Because counts were too low, more than 15 rarely observed V segments, including chromosome 9 orphons, were excluded from the earlier analysis of around 590 of the donors. For the cohort, immune exposure information was limited to CMV serostatus. The study listed 164 TCR beta chains as associated with cytomegalovirus. A further reported finding was that TCR beta sequences accurately predicted the HLA-A and HLA-B alleles for most subjects in the first cohort. Assigning TCR associations to individual alleles was difficult when HLA alleles, especially DR and DQ, strongly co-occurred. The 87-base-pair reads could not distinguish some IMGT-functional V segments, including TRBV6-2 and TRBV6-3, so those segments were excluded. Only TCR beta chains were sequenced in this cohort, and the absence of alpha or paired-chain data limited detectable features.

The library came from the immunoSEQ multiplex PCR assay. For the multiplex PCR, a mixture combining 60 forward primers for TCR Vbeta segments and 13 reverse primers for TCR Jbeta segments was used. The CDR3 region of rearranged TCR beta genes was amplified from genomic DNA with a multiplex PCR assay. On the Illumina HiSeq System, the amplified TCR beta libraries were sequenced as 87-base-pair reads. Regarding the original processing steps: A later analysis tallied 70 million to 100 million unique TCR beta chains across the 650 to 750 repertoires, and approximately 12 million of those chains were shared by two or more donors. A nearest-neighbor algorithm error-corrected the raw reads and collapsed the reads into unique sequences, merging closely related sequences to remove PCR and sequencing errors. Alignment of CDR3 sequences to IMGT reference sequences was used to assign V, D and J gene segments. For a sequence to be retained, a match of at least six nucleotides was required to both a V gene segment and a J gene segment. A rearrangement was called productive if the CDR3 had no stop codons and remained in frame with V and J, and every other rearrangement was called non-productive. CDR3 was defined according to IMGT convention as the region running from the second conserved V-encoded cysteine to the conserved J-encoded phenylalanine. The earlier analysis of about 560 of the donors excluded any sequence lacking an unambiguous match to a single V gene segment. An earlier analysis of several hundred of the donors called V segments functional above 56.7% productive rearrangements and segregating when the between-donor standard deviation exceeded 5%. A statistical classification framework was built to diagnose cytomegalovirus status from the catalog of TCR beta chain sequences. A later analysis assigned V and J genes by comparing TCR nucleotide sequences with IMGT/GENE-DB human TR gene sequences. Using the TCRdist pipeline, a later analysis assigned CDR3 sequences along with most-parsimonious VDJ recombination scenarios. In a later analysis, each TCR beta chain was defined by its CDR3 amino acid sequence together with its V-gene family, and reads lacking a unique V-gene family were excluded. To address suspected cross-contamination and a sequencing artifact, a later analysis removed over 500 highly shared, low-generation-probability nucleotide sequences. In a later analysis, a clonal expansion index was calculated for each public chain from normalized within-repertoire ranks of inferred template counts. In a later analysis, generation probabilities were computed using a VDJ recombination model fitted to out-of-frame rearrangements, and the results were checked against IGoR. Hypergeometric tests were used in a later analysis to score TCR-TCR, TCR-HLA and TCR-CMV co-occurrence, with a repertoire-size bias correction applied to the TCR pairs. False discovery rates were estimated in a later analysis by permuting HLA or CMV assignments 20 times. A later analysis grouped co-occurring TCRs with DBSCAN, adding TCRdist sequence similarity when clustering within HLA-allele-positive subsets. For co-occurrence clustering, repertoires with fewer than 30,000 or more than 120,000 public chains were excluded, along with a handful of repertoires with anomalous nucleotide sharing. TCRdb carries this immuneACCESS record with in-frame sequences only. Its versions omit some clonotypes, under half of them owing to an unresolved V gene in the studies checked, with the rest unexplained. V, J and clone size reflect that table, while D and trimming were determined from the DNA. For this sample the table gives about 100,000 clones, of which 76% were detected only once. About 4.3% of the sample is held by the ten biggest clonotypes.

The cohort consisted of 600 to 700 healthy bone marrow donors. All cohort members were sampled while nominally healthy, although unrecorded immune exposures were likely present. The donor was CMV seronegative and belonged to the group of several hundred seronegative cohort members. Each donor provided a peripheral blood sample, and peripheral blood mononuclear cells were used for TCR beta sequencing. The Qiagen DNeasy Blood Extraction Kit was used to extract genomic DNA from the blood cell samples. From the cysteine up to the phenylalanine, the CDR3 has a length of 13 residues. CDR3 DNA is the only sequence kept; it has 39 bases, read in frame from the first base. V and J are truncated by 2 bases and 3 bases respectively, leaving an intervening sequence of 8 bases. For CDR1 and CDR2, the germline V gene lists KGHSH and LQKENI. Comments on this clone: The antigen it binds to is not known. One base away there is no much larger clone; base qualities are not given.

Material: PBMCs. The clonotype was recovered from a man in his forties or fifties in good health and CMV-seronegative. In this chain, TRBV18 is recombined with TRBJ2-7, with the D gene not confidently named. CDR3 sequence: CASSPAAGYEQYF. The DNA reads as follows: TGTGCCAGCTCACCAGCGGCCGGCTACGAGCAGTACTTC.